These 22 T cell receptor beta chains originate from one sample sequenced in a study of OX40 agonist ivuxolimab in advanced cancers. Repertoires were generated with immunoSEQ multiplex PCR, while TCRdb's copy carries only in-frame clones and drops some. The sample comprises approximately 23,000 clones, 75% to 90% of which are singletons, and 35% to 40% rests with the top ten. This sample comprised CD4+ or CD8+ T cells sorted from blood, obtained in a trial of the OX40 agonist ivuxolimab. The receptors come from an adult with an advanced solid tumor such as melanoma, head and neck, liver or kidney cancer.

The rearrangement uses TRBV5-6 and TRBJ2-7; the match to TRBD1 covers 10 bases. Germline CDR1 reads SGHDT; CDR2 reads YYEEEE. The CDR3 is 14 amino acids. The junction had 2 bases not matched to a gene; V was cut back by 3 bases and J by 2 bases. Here the CDR3 DNA reads TGTGCCAGCAGCTCCGGGACAGGGGCCTACGAGCAGTACTTC. Encoded protein: CASSSGTGAYEQYF.

The rearrangement links TRBV27 to TRBJ1-4; 8 positions match TRBD1. V shed 5 bases and J 2 bases; nucleotides not matched to a gene: 10. Germline-derived CDR1 and CDR2 are MNHEY and SMNVEV (reference sequence). The CDR3 extends over 17 amino acids. The CDR3 loop reads CASSRTGWGGTNEKLFF. Written as DNA, the CDR3 is TGTGCCAGCAGTCGGACAGGGTGGGGAGGGACTAATGAAAAACTGTTTTTT.

The J gene is TRBJ1-4, the V gene TRBV4-1; D is unclear. Trimming stripped 6 bases from V and 0 bases from J, with 11 bases between. CDR1 and CDR2 from the germline V gene are MGHRA and YSYEKL. The length of the CDR3 is 15 residues. CDR3 residues: CASSLFDPTNEKLFF. The CDR3 DNA follows: TGCGCCAGCAGTCTTTTCGATCCAACTAATGAAAAACTGTTTTTT.

Only a few counts were recorded for this clone. This sequence joins TRBV27 and TRBJ2-1, with 12 bases aligning to TRBD2. Losses at the gene ends were 5 bases for V and 7 bases for J; bases not matched to a gene: 6. CDR3 length: 15 amino acids. Germline CDR1 and CDR2: MNHEY and SMNVEV (reference sequence). The CDR3 DNA is TGTGCCAGCAGTCCGACTAGCGGGAGTAGGAATGAGCAGTTCTTC. Amino acid sequence: CASSPTSGSRNEQFF.

V and J are TRBV6-5 and TRBJ1-3, with 11 bases that match TRBD1. The CDR3 has 16 amino acids. Losses at the gene ends were 4 bases for V and 4 bases for J; bases not matched to a gene: 6. Germline V gene lookup returns CDR1 MNHEY and CDR2 SVGAGI. The CDR3, as DNA: TGTGCCAGCAGTTCCGGGACAGGGGGAGACGGAAACACCATATATTTT. This sequence encodes CASSSGTGGDGNTIYF.

This clone turned up a few times. The CDR3 loop is CASSPVDSSGANVLTF. CDR3 in DNA: TGTGCCAGCTCACCCGTCGACTCCTCTGGGGCCAACGTCCTGACTTTC. This rearrangement joins TRBV18 to TRBJ2-6; D is unresolved. The CDR3 loop spans 16 amino acids. Deletions cut 3 bases from V and 0 bases from J, with 9 bases between. The V gene's germline CDR1 is KGHSH and CDR2 LQKENI.

V gene TRBV10-3 combines with J gene TRBJ1-4, with unresolved D. Per the germline V gene, CDR1 is ENHRY and CDR2 is SYGVKD. CDR3 length equals 14 residues. V dropped 0 bases and J dropped 5 bases, with 7 bases sitting between them. The CDR3 is CAISESIVNEKLFF. CDR3 coding DNA: TGTGCCATCAGTGAGTCGATCGTGAATGAAAAACTGTTTTTT.

This chain connects TRBV7-9 to TRBJ2-6, with a weak D call TRBD2 (6 bases). In germline, CDR1 is SEHNR, CDR2 FQNEAQ (reference sequence). Trimming left V 2 bases short and J 0 bases short, with 14 bases between. The CDR3 spans 18 residues. The CDR3 is CASSLRREDPSGANVLTF. The DNA of the CDR3 is TGTGCCAGCAGCTTAAGGCGGGAAGACCCCTCTGGGGCCAACGTCCTGACTTTC.

The chain joins TRBV2 to TRBJ1-6, with D unclear. V was trimmed by 4 bases and J by 10 bases, leaving 23 bases between them. CDR1 and CDR2 from the germline V gene are SNHLY and FYNNEI. This CDR3 contains 17 residues. As DNA, the CDR3 is TGTGCCAGCAGTGGTGTCGGCGTTTCAGACTCCGCCTCACCCCTCCACTTT. Translating gives CASSGVGVSDSASPLHF.

The rearrangement joins TRBV10-2 to TRBJ2-3; 8 bases are a match to TRBD2. Looked up from germline, CDR1 is WSHSY and CDR2 is SAAADI. With V trimmed by 11 bases and J by 3 bases, 7 bases remained unmatched. The CDR3 has 13 residues. CDR3 residues: CAADSGGTDTQYF. CDR3 nucleotides: TGCGCCGCCGACTCGGGAGGGACAGATACGCAGTATTTT.

The V call is TRBV7-7, the J call TRBJ1-5; D may be TRBD1 (5 bases). Trimming took 6 bases from V and 3 from J, leaving 12 bases between them. The CDR3 is 14 amino acids. Germline lookup yields CDR1 SSHAT and CDR2 FNYEAQ (reference sequence). The DNA for the CDR3 is TGTGCCAGCAGTAGAGCAGGGCCCAATCAGCCCCAGCATTTT. Its translation is CASSRAGPNQPQHF.

J is TRBJ2-5 and V is TRBV11-2; 9 positions agree with TRBD1. The J call may be in error: the DNA end matches TRBJ2-7 better. This CDR3 spans 17 amino acids. Germline V gene sequence: CDR1 SGHAT, CDR2 FQNNGV. The CDR3, as DNA: TGTGCCAGCAGCTTAACGAAACGGACAGGGGCCCGCTACGAGCAGTACTTC. The encoded protein is CASSLTKRTGARYEQYF.

The rearrangement uses TRBV9 and TRBJ2-3, with 7 bases fitting TRBD2. The CDR3 contains 16 residues. Trimming took 4 bases from V and 2 from J; bases not matched to a gene: 10. Germline CDR1 SGDLS, CDR2 YYNGEE. The CDR3 DNA reads TGTGCCAGCAGCCCAGGAGGGACTACCTTCACAGATACGCAGTATTTT. Translated, it gives CASSPGGTTFTDTQYF. The full variable domain, with the rest looked up from reference TRBV9 and TRBJ2-3, is DSGVTQTPKHLITATGQRVTLRCSPRSGDLSVYWYQQSLDQGLQFLIQYYNGEERAKGNILERFSAQQFPDLHSELNLSSLELGDSALYFCASSPGGTTFTDTQYFGPGTRLTVL.

The V and J genes are TRBV7-2 and TRBJ1-5, with 7 bases matching TRBD1. This CDR3 is built from 15 residues. The V segment lost 5 bases and the J segment 4 bases; nucleotides outside the gene matches: 8. CDR1 and CDR2 (germline): SGHTA, FQGNSA. The CDR3 region has the DNA TGTGCCAGCAGCCAGGACAGGAACCGTAATCAGCCCCAGCATTTT. This codes for CASSQDRNRNQPQHF.

The genes are TRBV5-6 and TRBJ2-7; no clear D. CDR3 size: 11 residues. Germline V lookup: CDR1 SGHDT, CDR2 YYEEEE. The ends were cut back, 3 bases at V and 4 bases at J, with 5 bases in the middle. The CDR3 loop reads CASSSSYEQYF. For the CDR3, the DNA is TGTGCCAGCAGCTCTTCTTACGAGCAGTACTTC.

The chain links TRBV6-6 to TRBJ2-7; the D call may be TRBD1 or TRBD2 (5 bases each). The CDR3 sequence is 14 residues long. Germline V gives CDR1 MNHNY, CDR2 SVGAGI (reference sequence). The ends were cut back, 0 bases at V and 9 bases at J, with 15 bases in the middle. The CDR3, as DNA: TGTGCCAGCAGTTACTCCCCCTCGGGGACGGCGCAGTACTTC. Translation: CASSYSPSGTAQYF.

DNA of the CDR3: TGTGCCAGCAGCTTGAAAGGAGGGGGCGTCTATGGCTACACCTTC. Translating it yields CASSLKGGGVYGYTF. This chain connects TRBV11-2 to TRBJ1-2; TRBD1 aligns across 7 bases. The CDR3 is 15 amino acids. The V segment lost 3 bases and the J segment 4 bases; nucleotides outside the gene matches: 8. Germline V gene lookup returns CDR1 SGHAT and CDR2 FQNNGV.

The V call is TRBV5-4, the J call TRBJ2-7; 12 nucleotides line up with TRBD2. This CDR3 has 16 residues. The trim removed 2 bases at V and 2 bases at J, leaving 5 bases unmatched. Germline CDR1 reads SGHNT; CDR2 reads YYREEE (reference sequence). CDR3 in DNA: TGTGCCAGCAGCTTTACTAGCGGGAGGAATCCCTACGAGCAGTACTTC. This gives the protein CASSFTSGRNPYEQYF. The whole variable domain, filled in from reference TRBV5-4 and TRBJ2-7, reads ETGVTQSPTHLIKTRGQQVTLRCSSQSGHNTVSWYQQALGQGPQFIFQYYREEENGRGNFPPRFSGLQFPNYSSELNVNALELDDSALYLCASSFTSGRNPYEQYFGPGTRLTVT.

The chain is built from TRBV27 and TRBJ2-5, with 7 nucleotides matching TRBD1. Germline V gene data show CDR1 as MNHEY and CDR2 as SMNVEV (reference sequence). Trimming took 3 bases from V and 4 from J; bases not matched to a gene: 11. The CDR3 is 16 residues long. This CDR3 reads CASSLISLQGPETQYF. The CDR3 DNA reads as TGTGCCAGCAGTTTGATTTCCCTACAGGGGCCAGAGACCCAGTACTTC.

This chain connects TRBV7-9 to TRBJ2-7, with D unresolved. The V gene's germline CDR1 is SEHNR and CDR2 FQNEAQ (reference sequence). The CDR3 runs to 12 residues. V was pared by 5 bases and J by 2 bases, with 7 bases between. CDR3 in DNA: TGTGCCAGCAGCCCGGAGACCTACGAGCAGTACTTC. Translated, it gives CASSPETYEQYF.

This rearrangement joins TRBV5-4 to TRBJ1-1, with a possible D match to TRBD1 (6 bases). V was shortened by 0 bases and J by 5 bases, with 11 bases between the two germline ends. Germline V CDR1 and CDR2: SGHNT, YYREEE (reference sequence). The CDR3 totals 14 residues. CDR3 coding DNA: TGTGCCAGCAGCTTGGGGCGGGGGCGGACTGAAGCTTTCTTT. This gives the protein CASSLGRGRTEAFF.

The CDR3 loop is CASSLVGVDEAFF. The DNA of the CDR3 is TGTGCCAGCAGCTTGGTGGGGGTGGATGAAGCTTTCTTT. The rearrangement uses TRBV5-6 and TRBJ1-1; D perhaps matches TRBD1 (5 bases). Germline V gene sequence: CDR1 SGHDT, CDR2 YYEEEE. CDR3 length: 13 residues. V gave up 0 bases and J gave up 7 bases, with 10 bases separating them.